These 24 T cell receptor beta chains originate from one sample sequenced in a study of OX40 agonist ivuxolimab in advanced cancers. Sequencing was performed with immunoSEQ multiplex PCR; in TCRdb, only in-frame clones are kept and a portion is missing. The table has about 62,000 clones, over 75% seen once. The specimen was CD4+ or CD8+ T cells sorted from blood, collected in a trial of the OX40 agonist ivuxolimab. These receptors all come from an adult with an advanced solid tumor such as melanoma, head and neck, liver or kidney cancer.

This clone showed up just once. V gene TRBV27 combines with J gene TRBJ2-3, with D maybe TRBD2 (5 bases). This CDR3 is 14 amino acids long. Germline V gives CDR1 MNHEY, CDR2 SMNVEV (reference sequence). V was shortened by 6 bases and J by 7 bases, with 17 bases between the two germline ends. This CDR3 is CASSSEGLGNTQYF. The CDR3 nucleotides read TGTGCCAGCAGCTCAGAGGGCCTCGGAAATACGCAGTATTTT.

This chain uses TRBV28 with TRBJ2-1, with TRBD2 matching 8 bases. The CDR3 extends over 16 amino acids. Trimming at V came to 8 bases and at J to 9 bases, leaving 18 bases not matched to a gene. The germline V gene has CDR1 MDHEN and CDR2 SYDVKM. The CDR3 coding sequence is TGTGCCAGCTCGCGGGAGGCATATAGCGGGATCCCTGAGCAGTTCTTC. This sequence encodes CASSREAYSGIPEQFF. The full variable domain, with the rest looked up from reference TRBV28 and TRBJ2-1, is DVKVTQSSRYLVKRTGEKVFLECVQDMDHENMFWYRQDPGLGLRLIYFSYDVKMKEKGDIPEGYSVSREKKERFSLILESASTNQTSMYLCASSREAYSGIPEQFFGPGTRLTVL.

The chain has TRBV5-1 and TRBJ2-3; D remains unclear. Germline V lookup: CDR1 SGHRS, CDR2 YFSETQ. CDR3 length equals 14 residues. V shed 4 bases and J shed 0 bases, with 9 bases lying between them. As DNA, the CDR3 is TGCGCCAGCAGCGAGTGGCTTAGCACAGATACGCAGTATTTT. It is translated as CASSEWLSTDTQYF.

The CDR3 is CASSQDQADSNQPQHF. CDR3 sequence (DNA): TGCGCCAGCAGCCAAGATCAAGCGGATAGCAATCAGCCCCAGCATTTT. V is TRBV4-3 and J is TRBJ1-5; D is undetermined. Germline V gives CDR1 LGHNA, CDR2 YSLEER. CDR3 size: 16 residues. Deletions cut 0 bases from V and 0 bases from J, with 9 bases between.

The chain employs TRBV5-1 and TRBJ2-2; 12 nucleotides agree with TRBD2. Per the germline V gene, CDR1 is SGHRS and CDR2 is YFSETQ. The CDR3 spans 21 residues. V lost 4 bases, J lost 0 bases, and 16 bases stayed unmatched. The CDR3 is CASSLASTSGGDYSNTGELFF. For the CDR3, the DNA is TGCGCCAGCAGCCTGGCGTCGACTAGCGGGGGTGACTATTCGAACACCGGGGAGCTGTTTTTT.

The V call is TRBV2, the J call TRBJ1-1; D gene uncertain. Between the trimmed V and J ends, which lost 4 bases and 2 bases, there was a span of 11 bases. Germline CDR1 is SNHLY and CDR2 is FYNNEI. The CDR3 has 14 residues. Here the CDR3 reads CASSAPDTNTEAFF. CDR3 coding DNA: TGTGCCAGCAGTGCCCCAGATACTAACACTGAAGCTTTCTTT.

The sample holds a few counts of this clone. The CDR3 loop is CSVDGESLMNTEAFF. Here the CDR3 DNA reads TGCAGCGTTGATGGGGAATCCCTAATGAACACTGAAGCTTTCTTT. The V gene is TRBV29-1, the J gene TRBJ1-1, with D hard to call. The germline CDR1 and CDR2 sequences are SQVTM and ANQGSEA. Trimming took off 3 bases at V and 0 bases at J, with 14 bases between the two ends. The CDR3 totals 15 residues.

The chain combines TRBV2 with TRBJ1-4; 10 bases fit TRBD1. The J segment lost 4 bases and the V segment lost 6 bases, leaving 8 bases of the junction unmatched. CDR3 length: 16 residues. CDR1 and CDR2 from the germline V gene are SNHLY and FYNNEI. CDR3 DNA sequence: TGTGCCAGCAGGGCCGGGACAGGGGACTTTAATGAAAAACTGTTTTTT. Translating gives CASRAGTGDFNEKLFF.

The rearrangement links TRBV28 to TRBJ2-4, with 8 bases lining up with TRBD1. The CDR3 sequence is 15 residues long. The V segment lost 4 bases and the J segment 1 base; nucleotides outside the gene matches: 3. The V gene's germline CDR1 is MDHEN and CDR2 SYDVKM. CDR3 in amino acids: CASSSRTGAKNIQYF. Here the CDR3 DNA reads TGTGCCAGCAGTTCCAGGACAGGGGCCAAAAACATTCAGTACTTC.

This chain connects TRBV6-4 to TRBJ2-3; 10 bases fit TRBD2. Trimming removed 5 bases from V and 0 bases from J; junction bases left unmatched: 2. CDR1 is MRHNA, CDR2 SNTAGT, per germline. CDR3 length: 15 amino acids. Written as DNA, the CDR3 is TGTGCCAGCAGTTTAGCGGGGGGCAGCACAGATACGCAGTATTTT. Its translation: CASSLAGGSTDTQYF.

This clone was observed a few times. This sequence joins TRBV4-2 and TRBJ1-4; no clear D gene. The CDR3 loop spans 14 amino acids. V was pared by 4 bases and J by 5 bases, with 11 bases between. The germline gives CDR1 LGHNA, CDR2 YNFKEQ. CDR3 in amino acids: CASSPDGRNEKLFF. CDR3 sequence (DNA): TGTGCCAGCAGCCCGGACGGGCGGAATGAAAAACTGTTTTTT.

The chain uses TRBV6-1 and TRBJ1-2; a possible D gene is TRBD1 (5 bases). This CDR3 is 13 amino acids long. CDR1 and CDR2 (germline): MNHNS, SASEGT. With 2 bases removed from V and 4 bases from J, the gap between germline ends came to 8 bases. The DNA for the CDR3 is TGTGCCAGCAGTGAACGAGACAGCTATGGCTACACCTTC. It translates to CASSERDSYGYTF.

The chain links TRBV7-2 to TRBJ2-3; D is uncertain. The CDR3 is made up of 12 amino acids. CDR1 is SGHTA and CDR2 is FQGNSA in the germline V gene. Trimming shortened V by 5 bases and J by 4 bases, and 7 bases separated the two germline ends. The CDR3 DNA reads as TGTGCCAGCAGCGCGTGGTCAGATACGCAGTATTTT. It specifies CASSAWSDTQYF.

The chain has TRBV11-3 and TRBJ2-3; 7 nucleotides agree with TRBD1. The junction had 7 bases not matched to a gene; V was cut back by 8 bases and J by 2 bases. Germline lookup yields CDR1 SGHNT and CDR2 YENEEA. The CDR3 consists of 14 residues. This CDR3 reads CASGRDRYTDTQYF. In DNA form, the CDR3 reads TGTGCCAGCGGCCGGGACAGATACACAGATACGCAGTATTTT.

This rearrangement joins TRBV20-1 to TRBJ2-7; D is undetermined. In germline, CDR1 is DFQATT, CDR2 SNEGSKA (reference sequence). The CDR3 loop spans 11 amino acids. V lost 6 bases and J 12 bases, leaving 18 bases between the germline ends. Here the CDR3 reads CSATQGDSGYF. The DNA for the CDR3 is TGCAGTGCCACTCAAGGAGACTCGGGGTACTTC.

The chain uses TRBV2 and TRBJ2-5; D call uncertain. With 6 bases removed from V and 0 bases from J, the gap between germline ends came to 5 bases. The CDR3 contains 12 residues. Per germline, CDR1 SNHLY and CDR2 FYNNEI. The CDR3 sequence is CASRQDQETQYF. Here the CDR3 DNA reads TGTGCCAGCAGGCAGGACCAAGAGACCCAGTACTTC. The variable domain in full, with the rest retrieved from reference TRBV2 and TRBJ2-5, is EPEVTQTPSHQVTQMGQEVILRCVPISNHLYFYWYRQILGQKVEFLVSFYNNEISEKSEIFDDQFSVERPDGSNFTLKIRSTKLEDSAMYFCASRQDQETQYFGPGTRLLVL.

CDR3 sequence reads: CAISDPRGGVNYGYTF. The CDR3 DNA is TGTGCCATCAGTGACCCGAGAGGGGGGGTTAACTATGGCTACACCTTC. This chain links TRBV10-3 with TRBJ1-2, with D possibly TRBD1 on 6 matching bases. V gave up 3 bases and J gave up 1 base, with 15 bases separating them. Germline V gives CDR1 ENHRY, CDR2 SYGVKD. This CDR3 comprises 16 residues.

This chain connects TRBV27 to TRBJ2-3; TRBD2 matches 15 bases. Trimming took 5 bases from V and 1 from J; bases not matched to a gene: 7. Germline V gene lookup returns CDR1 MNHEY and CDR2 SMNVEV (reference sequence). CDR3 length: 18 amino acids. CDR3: CASSASGLAGGGTDTQYF. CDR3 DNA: TGTGCCAGCAGTGCATCGGGACTAGCGGGAGGAGGCACAGATACGCAGTATTTT.

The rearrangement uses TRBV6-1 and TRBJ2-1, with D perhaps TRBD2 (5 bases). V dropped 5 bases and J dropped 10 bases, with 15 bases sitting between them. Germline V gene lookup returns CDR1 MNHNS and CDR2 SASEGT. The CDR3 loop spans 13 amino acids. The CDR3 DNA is TGTGCCAGCAGTACACCCCAGCGGCCGGAGCAGTTCTTC. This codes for CASSTPQRPEQFF.

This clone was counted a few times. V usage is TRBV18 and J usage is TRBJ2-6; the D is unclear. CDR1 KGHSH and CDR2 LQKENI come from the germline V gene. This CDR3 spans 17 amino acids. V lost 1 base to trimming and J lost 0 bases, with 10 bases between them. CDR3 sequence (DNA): TGTGCCAGCTCACCACGGGTCCTGAGCTCTGGGGCCAACGTCCTGACTTTC. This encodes CASSPRVLSSGANVLTF.

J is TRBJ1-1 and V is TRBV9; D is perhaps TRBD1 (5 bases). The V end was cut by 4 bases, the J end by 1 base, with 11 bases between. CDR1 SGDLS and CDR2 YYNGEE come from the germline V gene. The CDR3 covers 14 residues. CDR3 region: CASSPLGGNTEAFF. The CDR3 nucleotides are TGTGCCAGCAGCCCCTTGGGGGGGAACACTGAAGCTTTCTTT.

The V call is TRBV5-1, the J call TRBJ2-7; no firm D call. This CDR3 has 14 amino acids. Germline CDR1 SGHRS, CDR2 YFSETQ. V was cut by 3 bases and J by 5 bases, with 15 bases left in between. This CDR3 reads CASSYTGPRNEQYF. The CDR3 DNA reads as TGCGCCAGCAGCTATACCGGGCCGCGAAACGAGCAGTACTTC.

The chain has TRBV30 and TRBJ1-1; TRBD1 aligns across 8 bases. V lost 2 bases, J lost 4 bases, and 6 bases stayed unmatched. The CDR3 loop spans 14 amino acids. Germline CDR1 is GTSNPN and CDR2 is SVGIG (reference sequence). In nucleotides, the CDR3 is TGTGCCTGGAGTCGCCAAACAGGGGGCACTGAAGCTTTCTTT. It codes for CAWSRQTGGTEAFF.

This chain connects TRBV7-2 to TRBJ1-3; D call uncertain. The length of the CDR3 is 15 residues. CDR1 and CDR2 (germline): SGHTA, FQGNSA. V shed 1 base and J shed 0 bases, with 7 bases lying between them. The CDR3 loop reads CASSLVALSGNTIYF. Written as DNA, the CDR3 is TGTGCCAGCAGCTTAGTGGCGCTCTCTGGAAACACCATATATTTT. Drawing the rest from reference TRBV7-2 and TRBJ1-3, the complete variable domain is GAGVSQSPSNKVTEKGKDVELRCDPISGHTALYWYRQSLGQGLEFLIYFQGNSAPDKSGLPSDRFSAERTGGSVSTLTIQRTQQEDSAVYLCASSLVALSGNTIYFGEGSWLTVV.